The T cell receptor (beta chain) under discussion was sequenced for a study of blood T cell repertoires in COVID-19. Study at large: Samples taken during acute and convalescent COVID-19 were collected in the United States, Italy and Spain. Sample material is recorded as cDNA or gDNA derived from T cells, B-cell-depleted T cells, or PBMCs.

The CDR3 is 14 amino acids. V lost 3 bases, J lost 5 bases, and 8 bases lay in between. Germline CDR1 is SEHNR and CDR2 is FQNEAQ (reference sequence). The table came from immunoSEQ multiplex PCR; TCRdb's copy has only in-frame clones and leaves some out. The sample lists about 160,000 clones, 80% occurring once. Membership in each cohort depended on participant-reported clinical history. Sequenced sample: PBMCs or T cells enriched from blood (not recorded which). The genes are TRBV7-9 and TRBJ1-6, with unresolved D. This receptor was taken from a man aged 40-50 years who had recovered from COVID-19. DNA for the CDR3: TGTGCCAGCAGCTTCGGGTTCCATAATTCACCCCTCCACTTT. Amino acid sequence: CASSFGFHNSPLHF.